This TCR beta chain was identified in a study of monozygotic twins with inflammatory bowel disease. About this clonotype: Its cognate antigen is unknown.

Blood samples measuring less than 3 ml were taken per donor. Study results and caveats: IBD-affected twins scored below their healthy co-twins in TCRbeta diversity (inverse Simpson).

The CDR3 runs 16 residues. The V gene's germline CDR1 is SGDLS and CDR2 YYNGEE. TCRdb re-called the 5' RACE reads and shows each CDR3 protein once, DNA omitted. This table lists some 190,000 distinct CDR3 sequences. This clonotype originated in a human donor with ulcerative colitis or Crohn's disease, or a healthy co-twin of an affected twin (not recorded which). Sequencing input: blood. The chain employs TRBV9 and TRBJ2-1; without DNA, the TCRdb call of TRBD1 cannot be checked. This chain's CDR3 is CASSAPRGSSYNEQFF.